The 17 T cell receptor beta chains reported below all come from one sample, sequenced in a study of identical twins. Each CDR3 protein is one row after TCRdb ran MiXCR on the 5' RACE reads. The top ten hold 3% of the sample, which has a few hundred thousand distinct CDR3 sequences, around 9.6% seen once. These data are also associated with another study on yellow fever vaccine responses in identical twins.

Sequences were obtained from PBMCs. The source is a woman under 30 in good health.

Written as DNA, the CDR3 is TGTGCCACCAGCAGAGAAGGGCGAACTGAAGCTTTCTTT. Translating gives CATSREGRTEAFF. The chain is built from TRBV15 and TRBJ1-1; D call uncertain. Between the trimmed V and J ends, which lost 0 bases and 5 bases, there was a span of 7 bases. Germline CDR1 reads LNHNV; CDR2 reads YYDKDF (reference sequence). CDR3 length equals 13 residues.

The rearrangement links TRBV19 to TRBJ1-4; D not resolved. Trimming pared 3 bases from V and 4 bases from J, leaving 12 bases between. There are 15 residues in the CDR3. From germline, CDR1 is LNHDA and CDR2 SQIVND (reference sequence). CDR3 residues: CASSIEGQLNEKLFF. DNA of the CDR3: TGTGCCAGTAGTATCGAAGGGCAGCTTAATGAAAAACTGTTTTTT.

Only a few counts were recorded for this clonotype. The rearrangement uses TRBV29-1 and TRBJ2-3; tentative D call: TRBD1 (5 bases). Germline CDR1 reads SQVTM; CDR2 reads ANQGSEA. This CDR3 has 12 residues. Trimming shortened V by 7 bases and J by 0 bases, and 8 bases separated the two germline ends. CDR3: CSEGVSTDTQYF. For the CDR3, the DNA is TGCAGCGAAGGGGTCAGCACAGATACGCAGTATTTT.

The V call is TRBV28, the J call TRBJ1-1, with TRBD1 identical over 7 bases. J lost 3 bases, V lost 8 bases, and 15 bases had no gene match. The CDR3 is 16 residues long. Germline V gives CDR1 MDHEN, CDR2 SYDVKM. The CDR3 sequence: CASRPGGIPVDTEAFF. CDR3 in DNA: TGTGCCAGCCGCCCAGGGGGGATCCCGGTGGACACTGAAGCTTTCTTT.

The chain carries TRBV6-2 or TRBV6-3 and TRBJ1-1; D might be TRBD1 (5 bases). With 2 bases removed from V and 0 bases from J, the gap between germline ends came to 16 bases. Germline V gives CDR1 MNHEY, CDR2 SVGEGT. CDR3 length equals 17 residues. The CDR3 coding sequence is TGTGCCAGCAGTTACAGACCAACGGGACGCATGAACACTGAAGCTTTCTTT. Amino acids: CASSYRPTGRMNTEAFF.

This clonotype was recorded many times. The chain is built from TRBV12-3 or TRBV12-4 and TRBJ1-3; D remains ambiguous. The CDR3 is made up of 16 amino acids. The ends were cut back, 0 bases at V and 0 bases at J, with 9 bases in the middle. The CDR3 nucleotides read TGTGCCAGCAGTTTAGCCAGTCTGAACTCTGGAAACACCATATATTTT. Protein product: CASSLASLNSGNTIYF.

This clonotype was seen repeatedly, ten times or more. The CDR3, as DNA: TGCAGCGTTGAAGGCGGGCTCTACGAGCAGTACTTC. Translation: CSVEGGLYEQYF. The chain recombines TRBV29-1 with TRBJ2-7, with D possibly matching TRBD2 (5 bases). The V end lost 1 base, the J end lost 3 bases, and 7 bases lay between the germline ends. The CDR3 is 12 amino acids. CDR1 and CDR2 from the germline V gene are SQVTM and ANQGSEA.

This clonotype was found many times. V gene TRBV29-1 combines with J gene TRBJ1-2; D gene uncertain. From germline, CDR1 is SQVTM and CDR2 ANQGSEA. V gave up 3 bases and J gave up 1 base, with 9 bases separating them. The CDR3 loop spans 13 amino acids. The CDR3 loop reads CSVEEDINYGYTF. In DNA form, the CDR3 reads TGCAGCGTTGAGGAAGACATTAACTATGGCTACACCTTC.

This clonotype was counted many times. The genes are TRBV20-1 and TRBJ2-1, with D perhaps TRBD2 (5 bases). The CDR3 consists of 13 residues. Germline CDR1 reads DFQATT; CDR2 reads SNEGSKA (reference sequence). Trimming took off 6 bases at V and 12 bases at J, with 21 bases between the two ends. The CDR3 loop reads CSAEKRLSEGQFF. CDR3 sequence (DNA): TGCAGTGCGGAGAAAAGGTTGTCCGAGGGGCAGTTCTTC.

This clonotype occurred many times. The V and J genes are TRBV25-1 and TRBJ2-5, with 10 bases lining up with TRBD1. Germline loops: CDR1 MGHDK, CDR2 SYGVNS. The CDR3 covers 13 residues. Germline trimming cut 6 bases from V and 5 bases from J; bases unmatched to any gene: 3. The DNA of the CDR3 is TGTGCCAGCAGGGGACAGGGGTGGGAGACCCAGTACTTC. This sequence encodes CASRGQGWETQYF.

This clonotype showed up many times. The chain uses TRBV6-5 and TRBJ2-7, with D unresolved. The CDR3 length is 11 residues. From germline, CDR1 is MNHEY and CDR2 SVGAGI. V gave up 2 bases and J gave up 6 bases, with 5 bases separating them. The CDR3 nucleotides are TGTGCCAGCAGTTACAGGCTCGAGCAGTACTTC. Its translation is CASSYRLEQYF.

V is TRBV9 and J is TRBJ2-7, with unresolved D. The CDR3 is 14 amino acids. CDR1 SGDLS and CDR2 YYNGEE come from the germline V gene. The V and J ends lost 4 bases and 0 bases respectively, with 11 bases between them. CDR3 residues: CASSPRASSYEQYF. CDR3 in DNA: TGTGCCAGCAGCCCCCGGGCAAGCTCCTACGAGCAGTACTTC.

This clonotype was observed a few times. This sequence joins TRBV3-2 and TRBJ1-6. TRBV3-2 is given as a pseudogene. The CDR3 is 17 amino acids. The CDR3 spells CASSQDIDRLLESPLHF. The CDR3 coding sequence is TGTGCCAGCAGCCAAGATATCGACCGACTCTTAGAGTCACCCCTCCACTTT.

V and J are TRBV10-1 and TRBJ2-1; 8 bases are a match to TRBD2. The ends lost 0 bases at V and 5 bases at J; junction bases unmatched: 6. Germline CDR1 is WNHNN and CDR2 is SYGVQD (reference sequence). The CDR3 covers 16 residues. CDR3 nucleotides: TGCGCCAGCAGTGAGTCGAACGGGAGGGCCCACAATGAGCAGTTCTTC. It specifies CASSESNGRAHNEQFF.

This clonotype has a handful of counts. This sequence joins TRBV29-1 and TRBJ2-1, with 8 bases lining up with TRBD2. Trimming at V came to 1 base and at J to 3 bases, leaving 5 bases not matched to a gene. Germline CDR1 SQVTM, CDR2 ANQGSEA. This CDR3 has 15 residues. CDR3 DNA sequence: TGCAGCGTTGAAGGTCGGGCGGGAGGCTACAATGAGCAGTTCTTC. The encoded protein is CSVEGRAGGYNEQFF.

This clonotype has only a few counts. This chain links TRBV10-3 with TRBJ2-7, with D tentatively TRBD1 (5 bases). The CDR3 runs 12 residues. V was cut by 5 bases and J by 6 bases, with 11 bases left in between. Germline CDR1 ENHRY, CDR2 SYGVKD. The CDR3 bases are TGTGCCATCAGTACAGGCTCGGGCGAGCAGTACTTC. Amino acid sequence: CAISTGSGEQYF.

The table lists this clonotype with many counts. The chain carries TRBV10-1 and TRBJ2-2; D uncertain. This CDR3 is built from 13 residues. Germline CDR1 reads WNHNN; CDR2 reads SYGVQD (reference sequence). V was cut by 0 bases and J by 7 bases, with 6 bases left in between. This CDR3 is CASSESGRGELFF. CDR3 bases: TGCGCCAGCAGTGAGTCCGGTCGCGGGGAGCTGTTTTTT.